The clone carrying this T cell receptor (beta chain) was detected a few times. Its cognate antigen is unknown. This CDR3 comprises 16 residues. Germline V gene sequence: CDR1 SGHTA, CDR2 FQGNSA. V lost 2 bases to trimming and J lost 2 bases, with 10 bases between them. Unique molecular identifiers tagged the TCR beta cDNA libraries. Yield was around 500,000 cDNA molecules from roughly 0.93 to 9.6 million T cells. TCRdb reprocessed the PCR reads with MiXCR, giving one entry per CDR3 protein. The sample lists hundreds of thousands of distinct CDR3 sequences, roughly three fifths occurring once. This record belongs to a study of post-analysis software for immune sequencing data. About the study: As for disease course, relapsing-remitting, secondary progressive and progressive-relapsing multiple sclerosis were all included. Study-wide results and caveats: TRBV5-6, TRBV5-1 and TRBV20-1 belonged to a set of roughly five TRBV segments that were more frequent in patients than controls. Under the F measure, samples that were prepared in one batch clustered strongly together.

The sequenced sample was blood. V is TRBV7-2 and J is TRBJ2-6; D assignment may be TRBD1 or TRBD2 (5 bases each). The clonotype was recovered from a girl aged 2-15 years with multiple sclerosis. For the CDR3, the DNA is TGTGCCAGCAGCTTAAGGGACCGAGCTGGGGCCAACGTCCTGACTTTC. Its protein product is CASSLRDRAGANVLTF.